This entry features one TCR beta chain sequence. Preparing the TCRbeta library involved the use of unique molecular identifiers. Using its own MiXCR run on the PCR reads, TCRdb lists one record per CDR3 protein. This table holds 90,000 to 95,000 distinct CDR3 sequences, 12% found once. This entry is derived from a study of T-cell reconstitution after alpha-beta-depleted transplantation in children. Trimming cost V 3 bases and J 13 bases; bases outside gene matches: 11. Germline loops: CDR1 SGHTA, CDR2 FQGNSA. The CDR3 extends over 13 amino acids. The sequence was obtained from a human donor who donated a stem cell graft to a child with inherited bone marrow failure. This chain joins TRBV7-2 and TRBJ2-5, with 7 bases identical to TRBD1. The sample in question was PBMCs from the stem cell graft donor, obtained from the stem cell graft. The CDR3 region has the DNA TGTGCCAGCAGCTTCTCCGGGACAGCCATCCCGTACTTC. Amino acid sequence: CASSFSGTAIPYF.